Presented here are 3 T cell receptor beta chains from one specimen sequenced in a study of T cell responses to AZD1222 COVID-19 vaccine. Sequenced by immunoSEQ multiplex PCR; TCRdb stores in-frame clones only, minus some. The sample shows 150,000 to 200,000 clones, 80% to 90% of them seen only once. The input for sequencing was peripheral blood, taken on day 0 of AZD1222 vaccination. Receptors were obtained from an adult in good health.

This chain connects TRBV6-5 to TRBJ1-5; TRBD1 matches 9 bases. The germline V gene encodes CDR1 MNHEY and CDR2 SVGAGI. The CDR3 is 14 amino acids. J was trimmed by 7 bases and V by 5 bases; bases with no gene match: 6. The CDR3 nucleotides read TGTGCCAGCAGTCGGGACAGGGACCGACAGCCCCAGCATTTT. Its translation is CASSRDRDRQPQHF.

The chain couples TRBV15 to TRBJ1-1; D gene uncertain. Between the trimmed V and J ends, which lost 5 bases and 0 bases, there was a span of 13 bases. The germline V gene encodes CDR1 LNHNV and CDR2 YYDKDF (reference sequence). The CDR3 consists of 15 residues. CDR3 protein: CATSPPRQVNTEAFF. In DNA form, the CDR3 reads TGTGCCACCAGCCCCCCTCGGCAGGTGAACACTGAAGCTTTCTTT.

The J gene is TRBJ1-2, the V gene TRBV30; tentative D call: TRBD1 (5 bases). Per the germline V gene, CDR1 is GTSNPN and CDR2 is SVGIG (reference sequence). V was shortened by 7 bases and J by 5 bases, with 23 bases between the two germline ends. CDR3 length: 15 residues. The CDR3 protein is CALHRDRVLTYGYTF. The CDR3 coding sequence is TGTGCCTTACACCGGGACCGAGTTTTAACTTATGGCTACACCTTC.